Listed below are T cell receptor beta chains from one sample, sequenced in a study of CD8+ T cells in alopecia areata. Using immunoSEQ multiplex PCR, the repertoire was profiled, and TCRdb retains in-frame clones only, with some absent. Among about 100,000 clones listed, around 44% were seen once. The sample in question was CD8+ T cells sorted from blood, obtained at week 24, from a patient treated with tofacitinib. Receptors originate from a human donor with alopecia areata. Each CDR3 is given without its conserved first and last residue. The order of the fields is V gene, CDR3 protein.

V gene: TRBV4-1; CDR3 protein: ASSPVPGKEAF
V gene: TRBV19; CDR3 protein: ASSPPDRGLETQY
V gene: TRBV6-5; CDR3 protein: ASNLGGGEQY
V gene: TRBV30; CDR3 protein: AWSVLGSNQPQH
V gene: TRBV7-6; CDR3 protein: ASSHGLLDEQY
V gene: TRBV4-1; CDR3 protein: ASSQDWADGNTIY
V gene: TRBV6-5; CDR3 protein: ASSHSETGHYEQY
V gene: TRBV27; CDR3 protein: ASSHRQGIHGYT
V gene: TRBV27; CDR3 protein: ASSPPGYEQY
V gene: TRBV9; CDR3 protein: ASSAFDREETQY